This T cell receptor beta chain was documented in a study of blood T cell repertoires in COVID-19. At the level of the study: Some COVID-19 samples were acute and others convalescent; all came from the United States, Italy and Spain. Sources were T cells, B-cell-depleted T cells, or PBMCs; the material itself was cDNA or gDNA.

Authors' methods: Amplification with reference gene primers provided the estimates of nucleated cell counts. Sequencing used immunoSEQ multiplex PCR; TCRdb keeps in-frame clones, though not all of them. V, J and clone size derive from that table, while D and trimming were established from the DNA sequence. The sample holds about 410,000 clones, about nine tenths seen once. This sequence was found in a woman aged 30 to 39 with active or convalescent COVID-19. Specimen: peripheral blood.

The CDR3 sequence: CASSLQGEGLYGYTF. The CDR3 bases are TGCGCCAGCAGCTTACAGGGGGAAGGGCTATACGGCTACACCTTC. V gene TRBV5-1 combines with J gene TRBJ1-2, with 8 bases that match TRBD1. Germline V gene data show CDR1 as SGHRS and CDR2 as YFSETQ. The ends lost 2 bases at V and 8 bases at J; junction bases unmatched: 11. The CDR3 totals 15 residues.